The 15 T cell receptor beta chains given below trace back to one sample, sequenced in a study of blood T cells in healthy people across ages. A sample-barcoded 5' primer and a J-beta primer mix were used in a second PCR of roughly 6 to 11 cycles. TCRdb processed the 5' RACE reads anew with MiXCR; each CDR3 protein has one entry. The data show about 650,000 distinct CDR3 sequences, under 65% seen once. Sequencing was done on a sample of blood. The receptors stem from an elderly woman in good health.

Only one count was recorded for this clonotype. This could be a read error, since a much larger clone is one nucleotide away. The rearrangement links TRBV28 to TRBJ2-1; possible D gene TRBD2, 5 bases. The ends were cut back, 3 bases at V and 6 bases at J, with 15 bases in the middle. Germline V gene lookup returns CDR1 MDHEN and CDR2 SYDVKM. The CDR3 contains 15 residues. The DNA for the CDR3 is TGTGCCAGCAGTTTGCGGGTCGGGCACTCCAATGAGCAGTTCTTC. It codes for CASSLRVGHSNEQFF.

V is TRBV11-2 and J is TRBJ2-3; either TRBD1 or TRBD2 may supply D (6 bases each). Germline assignment: CDR1 SGHAT and CDR2 FQNNGV. This CDR3 is built from 16 residues. V lost 1 base and J 2 bases, leaving 13 bases between the germline ends. CDR3 nucleotides: TGTGCCAGCAGCTTAGTCGGGGGCCAATTCACAGATACGCAGTATTTT. This translates into CASSLVGGQFTDTQYF.

Of note for this clonotype: The junction does not match germline at one end; this may be a read error. This chain joins TRBV5-1 and TRBJ2-1; no definite D call. The CDR3 extends over 15 amino acids. Germline loops: CDR1 SGHRS, CDR2 YFSETQ. As DNA, the CDR3 is TGCGCCTGCAGCCGGGCCCTAGTTTCCTACAATGAGCAGTTCTTC. Its protein product is CACSRALVSYNEQFF. The variable domain in full, with the rest retrieved from reference TRBV5-1 and TRBJ2-1, is KAGVTQTPRYLIKTRGQQVTLSCSPISGHRSVSWYQQTPGQGLQFLFEYFSETQRNKGNFPGRFSGRQFSNSRSEMNVSTLELGDSALYLCACSRALVSYNEQFFGPGTRLTVL.

The gene calls are TRBV18 and TRBJ1-3; D is uncertain. V shed 1 base and J shed 0 bases, with 7 bases lying between them. CDR1 is KGHSH, CDR2 LQKENI, per germline. The CDR3 totals 15 residues. The CDR3, as DNA: TGTGCCAGCTCACCACGAAGGGACTCTGGAAACACCATATATTTT. Protein sequence: CASSPRRDSGNTIYF.

The chain recombines TRBV7-6 with TRBJ1-4, with D possibly matching TRBD1 (5 bases). V shed 0 bases and J shed 8 bases, with 16 bases lying between them. The CDR3 has 16 residues. The germline CDR1 and CDR2 sequences are SGHVS and FNYEAQ. The CDR3 DNA reads TGTGCCAGCAGCTTAGCTTCGGAGCGGAGGGGCGAAAAACTGTTTTTT. Amino acids: CASSLASERRGEKLFF.

As for this clonotype: It may be a read error: a sequence one base away is much more abundant. The gene calls are TRBV28 and TRBJ2-5; 7 bases are shared with TRBD1. CDR1 and CDR2 from the germline V gene are MDHEN and SYDVKM. Trimming cost V 5 bases and J 11 bases; bases outside gene matches: 14. There are 14 residues in the CDR3. CDR3 residues: CASSLPTGKNEQYF. For the CDR3, the DNA is TGTGCCAGCAGTCTGCCGACAGGGAAGAATGAGCAGTACTTC. Combining the CDR3 with reference TRBV28 and TRBJ2-5 gives the whole variable domain DVKVTQSSRYLVKRTGEKVFLECVQDMDHENMFWYRQDPGLGLRLIYFSYDVKMKEKGDIPEGYSVSREKKERFSLILESASTNQTSMYLCASSLPTGKNEQYFGPGTRLLVL.

This clonotype was counted at least ten times. V gene TRBV4-2 combines with J gene TRBJ2-1; D gene ambiguous. V was shortened by 0 bases and J by 10 bases, with 19 bases between the two germline ends. The germline V gene encodes CDR1 LGHNA and CDR2 YNFKEQ. This CDR3 is built from 16 residues. The CDR3 here is CASSQDRLVPVREQFF. DNA of the CDR3: TGTGCCAGCAGCCAAGACCGTCTAGTACCCGTTCGGGAGCAGTTCTTC.

In the case of this clonotype: This clone may be a read error of a much larger clone one base away. The chain has TRBV9 and TRBJ2-7, with D perhaps matching TRBD2 (5 bases). The CDR3 has 13 residues. Germline V gene sequence: CDR1 SGDLS, CDR2 YYNGEE. Trimming cost V 2 bases and J 7 bases, with 13 bases left between them. In nucleotides, the CDR3 is TGTGCCAGCAGCGTTGAAGGGAGAGGGGAGCAGTACTTC. This encodes CASSVEGRGEQYF.

This clonotype was seen more than once but under ten times. This sequence may be a read error, since a much larger clone differs from it by one base. J is TRBJ2-7 and V is TRBV6-5; 7 bases map to TRBD2. Per germline, CDR1 MNHEY and CDR2 SVGAGI. The junction had 10 bases not matched to a gene; V was cut back by 4 bases and J by 7 bases. This CDR3 has 14 residues. The CDR3 loop reads CASSWESGVHEQYF. The CDR3 nucleotides are TGTGCCAGCAGTTGGGAAAGCGGGGTCCATGAGCAGTACTTC.

This clonotype has ten or more counts. The rearrangement joins TRBV4-2 to TRBJ1-5; D perhaps matches TRBD1 (5 bases). V was cut by 0 bases and J by 7 bases, with 7 bases left in between. Germline CDR1 and CDR2: LGHNA and YNFKEQ. The CDR3 is made up of 13 amino acids. The CDR3 protein is CASSQEEGQPQHF. The CDR3, as DNA: TGTGCCAGCAGCCAAGAAGAGGGGCAGCCCCAGCATTTT.

A remark on this clonotype: This may be a read error, as it is one base from a much larger clone. The rearrangement uses TRBV29-1 and TRBJ1-2, with D maybe TRBD1 (5 bases). V was trimmed by 7 bases and J by 6 bases, leaving 15 bases between them. CDR1 is SQVTM and CDR2 is ANQGSEA in the germline V gene. The CDR3 consists of 12 residues. This chain's CDR3 is CSGATGDHGYTF. The CDR3 DNA reads as TGCAGCGGCGCGACGGGGGACCATGGCTACACCTTC.

This clonotype was seen at least ten times. The chain links TRBV4-2 to TRBJ2-7; D may correspond to TRBD1 or TRBD2 (6 bases each). Germline V gene sequence: CDR1 LGHNA, CDR2 YNFKEQ. The germline V and J ends were trimmed by 0 bases and 6 bases, with 15 bases remaining between them. The CDR3 has 15 amino acids. The CDR3: CASSQDRRDTREQYF. Written as DNA, the CDR3 is TGTGCCAGCAGCCAAGATAGGAGGGACACTCGCGAGCAGTACTTC.

This sequence joins TRBV25-1 and TRBJ2-7, with unresolved D. The CDR3 runs 14 residues. With 4 bases removed from V and 7 bases from J, the gap between germline ends came to 17 bases. CDR1 and CDR2 from the germline V gene are MGHDK and SYGVNS. This chain's CDR3 is CASSARIERNEQYF. The CDR3 DNA reads as TGTGCCAGCAGTGCCCGGATTGAGAGAAATGAGCAGTACTTC.

The chain combines TRBV27 with TRBJ2-4; 8 bases fit TRBD2. The J call is in doubt because the DNA end fits TRBJ2-7 better. CDR3 length equals 18 residues. Germline loops: CDR1 MNHEY, CDR2 SMNVEV (reference sequence). The chain's CDR3 is CASSLSAPGGPLHYEQYF. The DNA for the CDR3 is TGTGCCAGCAGTTTATCGGCCCCGGGAGGGCCTCTCCACTACGAGCAGTACTTC.

V gene TRBV20-1 combines with J gene TRBJ1-1; D remains unclear. Germline CDR1 DFQATT, CDR2 SNEGSKA (reference sequence). V was cut by 0 bases and J by 4 bases, with 12 bases left in between. The CDR3 totals 14 residues. The CDR3 here is CSARDRLSGTEAFF. CDR3 coding DNA: TGCAGTGCTAGAGATCGTCTTTCCGGCACTGAAGCTTTCTTT.